Listed below are T cell receptor beta chains from one sample, sequenced in a study. One entry per CDR3 protein, called by TCRdb with MiXCR from the RT-PCR reads. The table includes around 700,000 distinct CDR3 sequences, over 12% detected once. Material for sequencing was memory CD4+ T cells from blood. All receptors come from a female donor in good health, serving as a healthy control. Both conserved end residues are part of each CDR3. A D gene is named only where the DNA matches it firmly. Clone size is shown for a subset of rows, as once, few, many or a class of expanded clone.

j_call v_call clone_size d_call cdr3_nt cdr3_aa
TRBJ1-1 TRBV20-1 few NA TGCAGTGCTAGAGAGACGGGGGCGAGCACTGAAGCTTTCTTT CSARETGASTEAFF
TRBJ2-1 TRBV6-2/TRBV6-3 few NA TGTGCCAGCTACGAGAATTATGGGCCGCGAATGGGTGAGCAGTTCTTC CASYENYGPRMGEQFF
TRBJ1-2 TRBV6-1 NA TRBD1 TGTGCCAGCAGTGAGCCCGGGACAGCGAGCTATGGCTACACCTTC CASSEPGTASYGYTF
TRBJ1-3 TRBV18 few NA TGTGCCAGCTCACCACCGGCGGGTCTGGCTGGAAACACCATATATTTT CASSPPAGLAGNTIYF
TRBJ2-7 TRBV30 NA NA TGTGCCTGGAGGAAGGGGGGGACTGGCTACGAGCAGTACTTC CAWRKGGTGYEQYF
TRBJ2-7 TRBV4-2 NA TRBD2 TGTGCCAGCAGCCAAGAGTCCTCGGGACTAGCGGGAGTTGGGCAGTACTTC CASSQESSGLAGVGQYF
TRBJ1-2 TRBV7-2 NA NA TGTGCCAGCAGCTTATTTTCAGGGGACGGCTACACCTTC CASSLFSGDGYTF
TRBJ1-2 TRBV6-1 NA NA TGTGCCAGCAGTGGAGGGGTCTTGAACTATGGCTACACCTTC CASSGGVLNYGYTF
TRBJ1-5 TRBV20-1 few NA TGCAGTGCTAGGGGAAGCCAAGGTCAGCCCCAGCATTTT CSARGSQGQPQHF
TRBJ2-3 TRBV12-3/TRBV12-4 NA NA TGTGCCAGCAAGAATTTGGCGGGACGGGGCACAGATACGCAGTATTTT CASKNLAGRGTDTQYF
TRBJ1-5 TRBV5-6 many TRBD1 TGTGCCAGCAGCTCGACAGGGGACGATCAGCCCCAGCATTTT CASSSTGDDQPQHF
TRBJ1-6 TRBV6-1 few NA TGTGCCAGCAGTCAAACGGGGACGAGGAATTCACCCCTCCACTTT CASSQTGTRNSPLHF